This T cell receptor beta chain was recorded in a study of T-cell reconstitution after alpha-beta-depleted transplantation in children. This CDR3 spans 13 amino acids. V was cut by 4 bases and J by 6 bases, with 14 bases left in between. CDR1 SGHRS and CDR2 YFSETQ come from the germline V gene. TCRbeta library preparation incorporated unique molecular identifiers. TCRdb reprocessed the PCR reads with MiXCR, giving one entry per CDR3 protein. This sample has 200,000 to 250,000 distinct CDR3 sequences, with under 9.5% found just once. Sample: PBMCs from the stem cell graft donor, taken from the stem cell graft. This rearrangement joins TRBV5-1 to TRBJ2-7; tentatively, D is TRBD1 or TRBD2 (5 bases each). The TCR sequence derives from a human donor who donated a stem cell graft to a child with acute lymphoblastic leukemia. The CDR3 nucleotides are TGCGCCAGCAGCATACAGGACTCCCTCGAGCAGTACTTC. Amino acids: CASSIQDSLEQYF.